This T cell receptor (beta chain) was sequenced in a study of blood T cell repertoires in COVID-19 (TCRdb year 2020). About the investigation overall: Samples from collaborators originated in the United States, Italy and Spain and spanned both the acute and convalescent phases of COVID-19. The material from the prospective study consisted of cDNA or gDNA derived from T cells, B-cell-depleted T cells, or PBMCs. The dataset comprised deeply sampled blood TCRbeta repertoires from subjects exposed to, actively infected with, or recovered from COVID-19. The repertoires were released in a freely available public database meant as a resource for research on the immune response to SARS-CoV-2. The samples were drawn from two sources: the first 160 participants of the ongoing ImmuneRACE study, and over 950 subjects contributed by 6 global collaborators. Nearly every sample came with metadata listing a de-identified subject ID, COVID-19 status, age in years and sex. Where available, HLA class I and class II types were taken from metadata supplied by the sample provider and were not determined by assay-based typing.

Summary of the overall study and its limitations: The quantity of clinical and demographic metadata differed by source and by participant and was supplied without curation.

TCRbeta CDR3 regions were amplified from genomic DNA using the immunoSEQ Assay, a bias-controlled multiplex PCR. Under the source paper's analysis protocol: Nucleated cell counts per sample were estimated from amplification of reference gene primers within the assay. To quantify the absolute abundance of each unique TCRbeta CDR3 rearrangement, sequence reads were collapsed and filtered. For each sample, productive Simpson clonality was calculated as the square root of Simpson's diversity index over productive rearrangements. TCRdb obtained this table from immuneACCESS and retained in-frame rearrangements with V and J assigned. These tables miss some clones; where compared with another copy, unresolved V genes account for less than half of the shortfall, and the remainder is unexplained. D and trimming come from the DNA, and the V and J calls and clone size come from that table. A total of fewer than 200,000 clones appear in this sample, roughly four fifths of them only once. Clones ranked in the top ten supply over 6% of the sample.

About this clone itself: The antigen it recognizes is unknown. Base qualities are not provided; no much larger clone lies one nucleotide away.

At one collaborating source in Seattle, patients were enrolled during active infection and were followed longitudinally through the course of disease. Whole blood was collected in K2EDTA tubes by collaborating institutions according to the institutions' own protocols. For TCRbeta analysis, collaborator samples were shipped as frozen whole blood, as isolated PBMCs, or as DNA extracted from either sample type. The germline V gene (reference sequence) yields MNHEY for CDR1 and SMNVEV for CDR2. V is cut back by 6 bases and J by 2 bases, with 9 bases in the junction unmatched. Taken from cysteine to phenylalanine, the CDR3 has 16 residues. CDR3 DNA is the only sequence kept; it has 48 bases, read in frame from the first base.

The sequence was collected from a woman aged 70-85 years with COVID-19, enrolled during active disease. This receptor chain uses TRBV27 and TRBJ2-1; the central 8 bases match TRBD2. The source material was peripheral blood. CDR3 protein: CASSRINSGAYNEQFF. The nucleotides are TGTGCCAGCAGCCGTATTAATAGCGGGGCCTACAATGAGCAGTTCTTC.